This entry describes one T cell receptor beta chain. Assay used: immunoSEQ multiplex PCR; TCRdb lists only in-frame clones, some missing. The sample records almost 300,000 clones, roughly 86% being singletons. This sample is drawn from a study of blood T cell repertoires in COVID-19. Looking at the study overall: The cDNA or gDNA used as material had been derived from T cells, B-cell-depleted T cells, or PBMCs.

Germline assignment: CDR1 SGHNT and CDR2 YYREEE (reference sequence). V was cut by 0 bases and J by 4 bases, with 10 bases left in between. The CDR3 sequence is 14 residues long. Sequenced material: peripheral blood. V gene TRBV5-4 combines with J gene TRBJ1-2, with no clear D. The receptor was isolated from a man in his sixties or seventies with acute or convalescent COVID-19. The CDR3 sequence is CASSLVTGPYGYTF. The CDR3 nucleotides are TGTGCCAGCAGCTTGGTTACGGGTCCCTATGGCTACACCTTC.